The present T cell receptor (beta chain) was sequenced within a study of T-cell memory formation after mild COVID-19. At the level of the study: Largely, TCR clusters stayed within a single donor. Study findings and constraints: Contracting CD4+ clones lay largely in CM and EM, with CD8+ ones residing in EMRA.

MiXCR was run by TCRdb on the 5' RACE reads, yielding one entry per CDR3 protein. The table shows around 320,000 distinct CDR3 sequences, with 15% to 20% occurring only once. Remarks on this clonotype: The antigen remains undetermined.

Trimming cost V 6 bases and J 5 bases, with 23 bases left between them. This CDR3 is built from 16 residues. The germline V gene encodes CDR1 SGHRS and CDR2 YFSETQ. The chain recombines TRBV5-1 with TRBJ2-5; the D is unclear. The clonotype originates from a man aged 18-30 years who had mild COVID-19 (a few samples of this study predate the infection). Cell type and time point are not known. The sample consisted of PBMCs or a T cell subset sorted from them (not recorded which). The CDR3 is CASTPAVGTALETQYF. The DNA for the CDR3 is TGCGCCAGCACCCCGGCTGTCGGCACCGCTCTGGAGACCCAGTACTTC.